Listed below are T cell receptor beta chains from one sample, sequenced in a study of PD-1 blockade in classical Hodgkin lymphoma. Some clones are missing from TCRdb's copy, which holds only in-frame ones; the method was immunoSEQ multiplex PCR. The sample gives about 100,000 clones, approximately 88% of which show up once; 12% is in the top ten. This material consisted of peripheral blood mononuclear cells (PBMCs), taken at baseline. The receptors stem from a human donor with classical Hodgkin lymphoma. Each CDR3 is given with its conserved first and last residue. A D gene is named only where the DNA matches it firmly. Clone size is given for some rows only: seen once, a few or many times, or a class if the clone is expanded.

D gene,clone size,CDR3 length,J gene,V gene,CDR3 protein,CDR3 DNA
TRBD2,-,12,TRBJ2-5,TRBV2,CACGGGSETQYF,TGTGCCTGTGGGGGGGGAAGTGAGACCCAGTACTTC
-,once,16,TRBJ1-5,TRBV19,CASSQVGGSGNQPQHF,TGTGCCAGTAGTCAGGTGGGGGGCTCCGGCAATCAGCCCCAGCATTTT
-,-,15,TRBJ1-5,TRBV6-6,CASSYSRVSNQPQHF,TGTGCCAGCAGTTACTCGAGGGTAAGCAATCAGCCCCAGCATTTT
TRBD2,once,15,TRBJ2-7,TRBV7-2,CASSLTGTNSDEQYF,TGTGCCAGCAGCTTAACCGGGACTAATTCGGACGAGCAGTACTTC
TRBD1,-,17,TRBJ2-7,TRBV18,CASSPADRAGLSREQYF,TGTGCCAGCTCACCAGCGGACAGGGCTGGTCTCTCGAGGGAGCAGTACTTC
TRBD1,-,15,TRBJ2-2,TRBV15,CATRPGQGITGELFF,TGTGCCACCCGACCCGGACAGGGGATCACCGGGGAGCTGTTTTTT
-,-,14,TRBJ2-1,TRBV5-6,CASSPLQGYNEQFF,TGTGCCAGCAGCCCCTTACAGGGTTACAATGAGCAGTTCTTC
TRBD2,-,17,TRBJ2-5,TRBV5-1,CASSPGLAGGGPETQYF,TGCGCCAGCAGCCCGGGACTAGCGGGAGGAGGCCCAGAGACCCAGTACTTC
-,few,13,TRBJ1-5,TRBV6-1,CASSESRDVPQHF,TGTGCCAGCAGTGAAAGTCGTGACGTGCCCCAGCATTTT
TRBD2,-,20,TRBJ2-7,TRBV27,CASSPLGSGGLAGLSYEQYF,TGTGCCAGCAGTCCACTCGGGTCGGGGGGACTAGCGGGTCTCTCCTACGAGCAGTACTTC
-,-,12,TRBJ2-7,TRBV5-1,CASSQTRYEQYF,TGCGCCAGCAGCCAAACACGCTACGAGCAGTACTTC
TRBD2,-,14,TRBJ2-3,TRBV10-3,CAISSGLEADTQYF,TGTGCCATCTCCTCGGGACTAGAGGCAGATACGCAGTATTTT
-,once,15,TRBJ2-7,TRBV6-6,CASSYPSSGTYEQYF,TGTGCCAGCAGTTACCCTTCAAGCGGAACCTACGAGCAGTACTTC
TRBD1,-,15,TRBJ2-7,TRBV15,CATSRPDRARHEQYF,TGTGCCACCAGCAGACCGGACAGGGCTCGCCACGAGCAGTACTTC
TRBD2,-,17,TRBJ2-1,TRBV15,CATSRDKSGGSYNEQFF,TGTGCCACCAGCAGAGATAAATCCGGGGGGTCCTACAATGAGCAGTTCTTC
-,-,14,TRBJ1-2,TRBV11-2,CASSLGGEVYGYTF,TGTGCCAGCAGCTTAGGCGGGGAAGTCTATGGCTACACCTTC
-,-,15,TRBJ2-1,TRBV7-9,CASSLEGLSYNEQFF,TGTGCCAGCAGCTTGGAGGGACTCTCCTACAATGAGCAGTTCTTC
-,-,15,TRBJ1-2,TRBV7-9,CASSLATEANYGYTF,TGTGCCAGCAGCTTAGCTACGGAAGCTAACTATGGCTACACCTTC
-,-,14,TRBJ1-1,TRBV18,CASSPAGPNTEAFF,TGTGCCAGCTCACCAGCGGGGCCGAACACTGAAGCTTTCTTT
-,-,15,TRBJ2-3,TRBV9,CASSVGRSGADTQYF,TGTGCCAGCAGCGTAGGGCGGAGTGGGGCAGATACGCAGTATTTT
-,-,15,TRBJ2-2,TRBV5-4,CASSLGGTRYGELFF,TGTGCCAGCAGCTTGGGGGGGACCCGGTATGGGGAGCTGTTTTTT
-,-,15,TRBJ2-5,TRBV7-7,CASSLTGTPEETQYF,TGTGCCAGCAGCTTAACGGGGACTCCGGAGGAGACCCAGTACTTC
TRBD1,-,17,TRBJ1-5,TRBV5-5,CASSSTNAGGSNQPQHF,TGTGCCAGCAGCTCGACTAACGCAGGGGGAAGCAATCAGCCCCAGCATTTT
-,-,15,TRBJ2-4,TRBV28,CASSLGQLAKNIQYF,TGTGCCAGCAGTTTAGGACAGTTAGCCAAAAACATTCAGTACTTC
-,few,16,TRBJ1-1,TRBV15,CATRNRDGLMNTEAFF,TGTGCCACCAGAAACCGGGACGGCCTAATGAACACTGAAGCTTTCTTT
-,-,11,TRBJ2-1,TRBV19,CASSSGLVQFF,TGTGCCAGTAGTTCCGGTTTAGTACAGTTCTTC
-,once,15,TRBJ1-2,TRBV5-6,CASSLVGLDMTGYTF,TGTGCCAGCAGCTTGGTGGGGCTCGATATGACGGGCTACACCTTC
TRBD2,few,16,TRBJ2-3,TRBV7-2,CASSSRLAGGRDTQYF,TGTGCCAGCAGCTCCCGACTAGCGGGAGGGAGGGATACGCAGTATTTT
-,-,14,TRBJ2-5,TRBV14,CASSGGLQQETQYF,TGTGCCAGCAGCGGGGGACTCCAGCAAGAGACCCAGTACTTC